This passage covers 30 T cell receptor beta chains from one sample sequenced in a study of shared clonotypes between healthy human individuals (dated by TCRdb to the early 2020s). The library was generated by the immunoSEQ multiplex PCR assay. TCRdb took this table from immuneACCESS and kept in-frame rearrangements with V and J called. Such tables lack part of the clones; where checked against another copy, unresolved V genes explain under half of the gap, and the rest is unexplained. This sample is represented by 2 million to 2.5 million clones; more than 80% of them were singletons. The top ten constitute 0.39% of the sample. Material for sequencing was naive CD4+ T cells from PBMCs. In the paper's terms, the cell subset or site label means: CD45RA+ positively selected. The receptors were gathered from a man aged 18 to 35 in good health. Some clones in this sample may be carry-over from other donors' samples.

The CDR3 nucleotides are TGTGCCAGCAGCCCCTTTGGGCAGACGAACACTGAAGCTTTCTTT. This translates into CASSPFGQTNTEAFF. The V and J genes are TRBV11-2 and TRBJ1-1; D call uncertain. CDR1 SGHAT and CDR2 FQNNGV come from the germline V gene. Trimming took 5 bases from V and 1 from J, leaving 14 bases between them. The CDR3 is 15 amino acids.

The V call is TRBV28, the J call TRBJ1-3, with D possibly matching TRBD1 (5 bases). CDR1 is MDHEN and CDR2 is SYDVKM in the germline V gene. There are 15 residues in the CDR3. Between the trimmed V and J ends, which lost 7 bases and 0 bases, there was a span of 13 bases. In nucleotides, the CDR3 is TGTGCCAGCAACCCGTGGGGCACCTCTGGAAACACCATATATTTT. Translation: CASNPWGTSGNTIYF. The variable domain in full, with the rest retrieved from reference TRBV28 and TRBJ1-3, is DVKVTQSSRYLVKRTGEKVFLECVQDMDHENMFWYRQDPGLGLRLIYFSYDVKMKEKGDIPEGYSVSREKKERFSLILESASTNQTSMYLCASNPWGTSGNTIYFGEGSWLTVV.

V gene TRBV7-9 combines with J gene TRBJ2-1; a weak D match, TRBD2 (6 bases). CDR1 and CDR2 (germline): SEHNR, FQNEAQ (reference sequence). V was clipped by 5 bases and J by 4 bases, with 24 bases between them. This CDR3 is 18 amino acids long. The CDR3 is CASSQDPLARDLYNEQFF. For the CDR3, the DNA is TGTGCCAGCAGCCAAGACCCTTTAGCGCGGGATCTGTACAATGAGCAGTTCTTC.

This clone was detected once. CDR3 region: CASSSPVRQGPNTGELFF. The CDR3 region has the DNA TGTGCCAGCAGTTCCCCCGTTCGGCAGGGCCCAAACACCGGGGAGCTGTTTTTT. The chain couples TRBV28 to TRBJ2-2, with D possibly being TRBD1 (5 bases). V lost 4 bases and J 2 bases, leaving 20 bases between the germline ends. There are 18 residues in the CDR3. CDR1 is MDHEN, CDR2 SYDVKM, per germline.

The chain employs TRBV28 and TRBJ2-1; 11 bases agree with TRBD2. The V gene's germline CDR1 is MDHEN and CDR2 SYDVKM. The trim removed 8 bases at V and 4 bases at J, leaving 7 bases unmatched. The CDR3 runs to 15 residues. The CDR3 is CASLTPSGGYNEQFF. In DNA, the CDR3 is TGTGCCAGCCTCACTCCTAGCGGGGGGTACAATGAGCAGTTCTTC.

V gene TRBV23-1 combines with J gene TRBJ1-1; TRBD1 matches at 8 bases. TRBV23-1 counts as an open reading frame of uncertain function. The CDR3 is 16 amino acids. V lost 2 bases to trimming and J lost 1 base; unmatched junction nucleotides: 6. For the CDR3, the DNA is TGCGCCAGCAGTCAACCGAACGGACAGGGGAACACTGAAGCTTTCTTT. This translates into CASSQPNGQGNTEAFF.

The genes are TRBV5-1 and TRBJ1-2; TRBD1 might be the D (6 bases). V shed 0 bases and J shed 7 bases, with 13 bases lying between them. This CDR3 spans 14 amino acids. Germline CDR1 reads SGHRS; CDR2 reads YFSETQ. The CDR3 loop is CASSLVTGSGGYTF. CDR3 nucleotide sequence: TGCGCCAGCAGCTTGGTCACAGGGTCCGGTGGCTACACCTTC.

The V call is TRBV28, the J call TRBJ1-2; D might be TRBD1 (5 bases). CDR3 length: 12 residues. The germline V gene has CDR1 MDHEN and CDR2 SYDVKM. V gave up 5 bases and J gave up 6 bases, with 10 bases separating them. This chain's CDR3 is CASSKAGDGYTF. CDR3 DNA sequence: TGTGCCAGCAGTAAAGCGGGGGATGGCTACACCTTC.

A few counts support this clone. The chain recombines TRBV18 with TRBJ1-2, with D possibly TRBD1 on 6 matching bases. CDR3 length equals 13 residues. With 2 bases removed from V and 7 bases from J, the gap between germline ends came to 11 bases. Germline V lookup: CDR1 KGHSH, CDR2 LQKENI. CDR3 region: CASSPKGEGGYTF. For the CDR3, the DNA is TGTGCCAGCTCACCAAAGGGGGAAGGTGGCTACACCTTC.

V gene TRBV11-2 combines with J gene TRBJ2-7; the match to TRBD1 covers 9 bases. J gave up 2 bases and V 5 bases, and 10 bases lay outside the gene matches. CDR3 length: 16 amino acids. Germline lookup yields CDR1 SGHAT and CDR2 FQNNGV. The CDR3 loop is CASSATGQGRPYEQYF. The DNA of the CDR3 is TGTGCCAGCAGCGCGACCGGACAGGGGAGGCCCTACGAGCAGTACTTC.

In this sample, this clone turned up a few times. The CDR3 reads CASRPGTSTPPQHF. The CDR3 nucleotides read TGTGCCAGCAGACCCGGGACAAGCACTCCGCCCCAGCATTTT. The chain employs TRBV2 and TRBJ1-5, with D tentatively TRBD1 (6 bases). Between the trimmed V and J ends, which lost 6 bases and 9 bases, there was a span of 18 bases. CDR1 and CDR2 (germline): SNHLY, FYNNEI. The CDR3 loop spans 14 amino acids.

The J gene is TRBJ2-3, the V gene TRBV28; 11 bases agree with TRBD2. There are 16 residues in the CDR3. Germline assignment: CDR1 MDHEN and CDR2 SYDVKM. V trimming: 7 bases; J trimming: 5 bases; junction bases outside the gene matches: 11. The CDR3 spells CASIRVAGGIGDTQYF. CDR3 bases: TGTGCCAGCATTCGTGTAGCGGGAGGGATCGGAGATACGCAGTATTTT.

This clone has just a few counts. The genes are TRBV14 and TRBJ1-1; D uncertain. Per the germline V gene, CDR1 is SGHDN and CDR2 is FVKESK. This CDR3 is built from 11 residues. V lost 1 base and J lost 5, with 2 bases in between. Written as DNA, the CDR3 is TGTGCCAGCAGCCAAGCGACTGAAGCTTTCTTT. It is translated as CASSQATEAFF.

The chain is built from TRBV28 and TRBJ2-7; D not resolved. V lost 7 bases and J lost 5, with 18 bases in between. The CDR3 runs to 14 residues. Germline V gene lookup returns CDR1 MDHEN and CDR2 SYDVKM. The CDR3, as DNA: TGTGCCAGCACCTCGAGTCTTCGGATCGACGAGCAGTACTTC. Amino acid sequence: CASTSSLRIDEQYF.

The CDR3, as DNA: TGTGCCAGCAGCGGGCTTGGGCACGAGCAGTACTTC. Translated, it gives CASSGLGHEQYF. The chain uses TRBV9 and TRBJ2-7; D gene unclear. V lost 3 bases, J lost 5 bases, and 9 bases lay in between. Looked up from germline, CDR1 is SGDLS and CDR2 is YYNGEE. This CDR3 region has 12 residues.

The CDR3 coding sequence is TGTGCCAGCAGCCAACCGGCAGGCGCGGGATGGGAGCAGTACTTC. It is translated as CASSQPAGAGWEQYF. The rearrangement links TRBV4-2 to TRBJ2-7; weak D call: TRBD2 (6 bases). Between the trimmed V and J ends, which lost 2 bases and 7 bases, there was a span of 18 bases. The germline V gene has CDR1 LGHNA and CDR2 YNFKEQ. The CDR3 length is 15 residues.

This chain connects TRBV28 to TRBJ1-5, with D perhaps TRBD1 (6 bases). The V end was cut by 8 bases, the J end by 2 bases, with 19 bases between. The CDR3 contains 16 residues. Germline CDR1 is MDHEN and CDR2 is SYDVKM. CDR3 in DNA: TGTGCCAGCTCATCGGCGGGGGCAGCGGGCAATCAGCCCCAGCATTTT. Translation gives CASSSAGAAGNQPQHF.

The V call is TRBV10-1, the J call TRBJ2-7; either TRBD1 or TRBD2 may fit D (5 bases each). Germline loops: CDR1 WNHNN, CDR2 SYGVQD (reference sequence). Trimming removed 2 bases at V and 5 bases at J, with 13 bases between. CDR3 length: 14 amino acids. The CDR3 bases are TGCGCCAGCAGTGAGGGGGGAGTGCTGAACGAGCAGTACTTC. It is translated as CASSEGGVLNEQYF.

This clone appeared a few times. V gene TRBV5-1 combines with J gene TRBJ1-1, with D unclear. The CDR3 loop spans 12 amino acids. Germline V gene data show CDR1 as SGHRS and CDR2 as YFSETQ. V shed 4 bases and J shed 4 bases, with 8 bases lying between them. The CDR3 region is CASSPAGTEAFF. Here the CDR3 DNA reads TGCGCCAGCAGCCCAGCGGGCACTGAAGCTTTCTTT. Filled out from reference TRBV5-1 and TRBJ1-1, the complete variable domain reads KAGVTQTPRYLIKTRGQQVTLSCSPISGHRSVSWYQQTPGQGLQFLFEYFSETQRNKGNFPGRFSGRQFSNSRSEMNVSTLELGDSALYLCASSPAGTEAFFGQGTRLTVV.

The table lists this clone with a count of one. The chain couples TRBV7-6 to TRBJ2-3, with D maybe TRBD1 (8 bases). Trimming removed 5 bases at V and 4 bases at J, with 16 bases between. The CDR3 is 15 amino acids. CDR1 is SGHVS, CDR2 FNYEAQ, per germline. The CDR3 coding sequence is TGTGCCAGCAGCCAAGCTACAGGGGGGGCAGATACGCAGTATTTT. Encoded protein: CASSQATGGADTQYF.

The chain combines TRBV28 with TRBJ2-3, with D perhaps TRBD2 (6 bases). CDR3 length: 16 residues. Germline loops: CDR1 MDHEN, CDR2 SYDVKM. Trimming stripped 3 bases from V and 4 bases from J, with 17 bases between. The CDR3 region is CASSFIAGKGPDTQYF. The CDR3 nucleotides are TGTGCCAGCAGTTTTATTGCGGGGAAGGGGCCAGATACGCAGTATTTT.

This rearrangement joins TRBV10-1 to TRBJ2-7, with D uncertain. Trimming pared 2 bases from V and 2 bases from J, leaving 7 bases between. Germline CDR1 and CDR2: WNHNN and SYGVQD (reference sequence). This CDR3 comprises 13 residues. The CDR3 DNA follows: TGCGCCAGCAGTGAGGGGATCGCCTACGAGCAGTACTTC. As protein: CASSEGIAYEQYF.

The chain carries TRBV28 and TRBJ1-2; no clear D gene. The CDR3 totals 11 residues. CDR1 and CDR2 from the germline V gene are MDHEN and SYDVKM. The CDR3 DNA sequence: TGTGCGTTAGCCGCCAACTATGGCTACACCTTC. Protein product: CALAANYGYTF.

This chain joins TRBV28 and TRBJ2-7; 8 positions match TRBD1. This CDR3 is built from 15 residues. With V trimmed by 5 bases and J by 0 bases, 6 bases remained unmatched. Germline V CDR1 and CDR2: MDHEN, SYDVKM. The CDR3 spells CASSQTQGASYEQYF. The DNA of the CDR3 is TGTGCCAGCAGTCAAACGCAGGGGGCCTCCTACGAGCAGTACTTC.

This chain links TRBV19 with TRBJ1-5; 7 positions match TRBD1. The CDR3 has 18 residues. V was clipped by 5 bases and J by 0 bases; unmatched bases: 13. The V gene's germline CDR1 is LNHDA and CDR2 SQIVND (reference sequence). CDR3 nucleotide sequence: TGTGCCAGTAGTTTGAGTGGCAGGGGGTCCTATAGCAATCAGCCCCAGCATTTT. It specifies CASSLSGRGSYSNQPQHF.

This chain connects TRBV28 to TRBJ2-1; TRBD2 might be the D (6 bases). Germline V gene sequence: CDR1 MDHEN, CDR2 SYDVKM. The germline V and J ends were trimmed by 7 bases and 3 bases, with 16 bases remaining between them. The CDR3 is made up of 15 amino acids. The chain's CDR3 is CASTSLGGNYNEQFF. CDR3 DNA sequence: TGTGCCAGCACTTCGCTGGGCGGGAACTACAATGAGCAGTTCTTC. Full variable domain (rest looked up from reference TRBV28 and TRBJ2-1): DVKVTQSSRYLVKRTGEKVFLECVQDMDHENMFWYRQDPGLGLRLIYFSYDVKMKEKGDIPEGYSVSREKKERFSLILESASTNQTSMYLCASTSLGGNYNEQFFGPGTRLTVL.

This chain links TRBV7-9 with TRBJ2-2; D is unclear. Trimming removed 2 bases from V and 4 bases from J, with 14 bases in between. Looked up from germline, CDR1 is SEHNR and CDR2 is FQNEAQ (reference sequence). The CDR3 length is 16 residues. The CDR3: CASSLYSDKSTGELFF. CDR3 nucleotides: TGTGCCAGCAGCTTATATTCTGACAAAAGCACCGGGGAGCTGTTTTTT.

The table lists this clone with a count of one. This chain uses TRBV6-5 with TRBJ2-1; D is possibly TRBD1 (5 bases). The ends were cut back, 2 bases at V and 9 bases at J, with 11 bases in the middle. Germline-derived CDR1 and CDR2 are MNHEY and SVGAGI. The CDR3 loop spans 13 amino acids. CDR3 sequence: CASSYRGRGEQFF. The CDR3 DNA reads as TGTGCCAGCAGTTACAGGGGAAGGGGTGAGCAGTTCTTC.

The rearrangement uses TRBV19 and TRBJ1-2; the D is unclear. The V gene lost 8 bases and the J gene lost 4 bases, with 17 bases spanning the gap. This CDR3 region has 14 residues. Germline V gene lookup returns CDR1 LNHDA and CDR2 SQIVND (reference sequence). The CDR3 protein is CASETIGPGYGYTF. The DNA for the CDR3 is TGTGCCAGTGAAACAATAGGGCCAGGCTATGGCTACACCTTC. Complete variable domain (other parts from reference TRBV19 and TRBJ1-2): DGGITQSPKYLFRKEGQNVTLSCEQNLNHDAMYWYRQDPGQGLRLIYYSQIVNDFQKGDIAEGYSVSREKKESFPLTVTSAQKNPTAFYLCASETIGPGYGYTFGSGTRLTVV.

This clone appeared once. This chain links TRBV4-3 with TRBJ2-2, with D perhaps matching TRBD1 (5 bases). The CDR3 runs 15 residues. V gave up 8 bases and J gave up 4 bases, with 17 bases separating them. The germline V gene encodes CDR1 LGHNA and CDR2 YSLEER. Here the CDR3 reads CASASLAGPTGELFF. In DNA form, the CDR3 reads TGCGCCAGCGCCTCCCTGGCAGGGCCCACCGGGGAGCTGTTTTTT.